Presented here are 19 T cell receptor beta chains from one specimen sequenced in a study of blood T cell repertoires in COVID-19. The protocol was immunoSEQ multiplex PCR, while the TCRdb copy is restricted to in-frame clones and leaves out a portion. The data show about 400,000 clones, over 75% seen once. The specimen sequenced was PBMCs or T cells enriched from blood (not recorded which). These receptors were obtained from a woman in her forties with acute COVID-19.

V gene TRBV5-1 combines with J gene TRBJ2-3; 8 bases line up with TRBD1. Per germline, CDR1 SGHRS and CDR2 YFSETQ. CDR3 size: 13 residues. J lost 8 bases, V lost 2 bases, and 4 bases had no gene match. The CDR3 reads CASSLGQGSTQYF. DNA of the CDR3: TGCGCCAGCAGCTTAGGACAGGGTAGTACGCAGTATTTT.

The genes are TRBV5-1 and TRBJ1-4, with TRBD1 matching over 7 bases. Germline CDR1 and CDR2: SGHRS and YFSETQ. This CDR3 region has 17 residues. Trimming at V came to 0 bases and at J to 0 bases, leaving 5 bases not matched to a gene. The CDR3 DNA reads TGCGCCAGCAGCTTGGCCGGGACAGAGACAACTAATGAAAAACTGTTTTTT. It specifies CASSLAGTETTNEKLFF. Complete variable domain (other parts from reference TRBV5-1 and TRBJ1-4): KAGVTQTPRYLIKTRGQQVTLSCSPISGHRSVSWYQQTPGQGLQFLFEYFSETQRNKGNFPGRFSGRQFSNSRSEMNVSTLELGDSALYLCASSLAGTETTNEKLFFGSGTQLSVL.

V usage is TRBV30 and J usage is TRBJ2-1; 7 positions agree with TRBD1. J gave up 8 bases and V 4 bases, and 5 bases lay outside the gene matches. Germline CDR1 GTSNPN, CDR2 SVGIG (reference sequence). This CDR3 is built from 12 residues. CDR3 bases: TGTGCCTGGAACTATCAGGGGGATGAGCAGTTCTTC. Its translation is CAWNYQGDEQFF. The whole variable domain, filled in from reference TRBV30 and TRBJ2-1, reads SQTIHQWPATLVQPVGSPLSLECTVEGTSNPNLYWYRQAAGRGLQLLFYSVGIGQISSEVPQNLSASRPQDRQFILSSKKLLLSDSGFYLCAWNYQGDEQFFGPGTRLTVL.

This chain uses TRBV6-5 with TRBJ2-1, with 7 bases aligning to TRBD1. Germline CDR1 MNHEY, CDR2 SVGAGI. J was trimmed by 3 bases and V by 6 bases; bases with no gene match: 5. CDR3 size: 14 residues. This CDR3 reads CASSLGQFYNEQFF. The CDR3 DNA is TGTGCCAGCAGCCTGGGACAGTTCTACAATGAGCAGTTCTTC.

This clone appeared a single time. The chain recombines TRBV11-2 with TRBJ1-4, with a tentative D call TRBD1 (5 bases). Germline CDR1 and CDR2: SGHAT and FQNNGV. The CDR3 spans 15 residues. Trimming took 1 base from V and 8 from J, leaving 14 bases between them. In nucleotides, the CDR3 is TGTGCCAGCAGCTTAGCGGGGGGGTTGGGGGAAAAACTGTTTTTT. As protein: CASSLAGGLGEKLFF.

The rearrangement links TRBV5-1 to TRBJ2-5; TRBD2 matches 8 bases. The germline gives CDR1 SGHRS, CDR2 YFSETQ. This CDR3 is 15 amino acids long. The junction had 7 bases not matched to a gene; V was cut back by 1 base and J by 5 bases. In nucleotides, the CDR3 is TGCGCCAGCAGCTTGATGGCGGGGGGCCGGGAGACCCAGTACTTC. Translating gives CASSLMAGGRETQYF.

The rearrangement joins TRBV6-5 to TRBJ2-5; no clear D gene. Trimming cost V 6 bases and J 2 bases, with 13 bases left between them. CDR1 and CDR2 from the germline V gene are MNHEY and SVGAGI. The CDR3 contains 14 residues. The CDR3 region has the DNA TGTGCCAGCAGCATGGGTCAGGCACAAGAGACCCAGTACTTC. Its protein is CASSMGQAQETQYF.

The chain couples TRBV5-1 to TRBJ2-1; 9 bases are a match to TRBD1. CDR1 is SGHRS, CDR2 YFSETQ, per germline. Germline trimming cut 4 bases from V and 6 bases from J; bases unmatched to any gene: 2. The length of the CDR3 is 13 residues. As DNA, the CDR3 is TGCGCCAGCAGCAGGGGACAGGGCAATGAGCAGTTCTTC. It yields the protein CASSRGQGNEQFF.

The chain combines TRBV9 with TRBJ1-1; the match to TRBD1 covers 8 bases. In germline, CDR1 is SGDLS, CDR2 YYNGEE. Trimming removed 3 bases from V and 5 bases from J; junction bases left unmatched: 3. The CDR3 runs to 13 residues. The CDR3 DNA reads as TGTGCCAGCAGCGCGTGGACAGGGACTGAAGCTTTCTTT. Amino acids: CASSAWTGTEAFF.

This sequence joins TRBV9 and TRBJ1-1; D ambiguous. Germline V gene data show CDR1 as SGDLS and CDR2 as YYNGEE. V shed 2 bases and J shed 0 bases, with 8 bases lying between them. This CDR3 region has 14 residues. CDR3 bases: TGTGCCAGCAGCGTTGTCAGTATGAACACTGAAGCTTTCTTT. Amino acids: CASSVVSMNTEAFF.

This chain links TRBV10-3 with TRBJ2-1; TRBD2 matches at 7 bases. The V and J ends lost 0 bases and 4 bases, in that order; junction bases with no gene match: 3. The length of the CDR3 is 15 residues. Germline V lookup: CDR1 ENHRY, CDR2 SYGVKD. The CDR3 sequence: CAISESGGGYNEQFF. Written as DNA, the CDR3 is TGTGCCATCAGTGAGTCCGGGGGAGGGTACAATGAGCAGTTCTTC.

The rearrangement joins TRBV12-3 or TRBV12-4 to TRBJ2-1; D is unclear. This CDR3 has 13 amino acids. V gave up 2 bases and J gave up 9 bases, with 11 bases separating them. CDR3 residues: CASSLTRWSEQFF. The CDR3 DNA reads TGTGCCAGCAGTTTAACAAGGTGGAGTGAGCAGTTCTTC.

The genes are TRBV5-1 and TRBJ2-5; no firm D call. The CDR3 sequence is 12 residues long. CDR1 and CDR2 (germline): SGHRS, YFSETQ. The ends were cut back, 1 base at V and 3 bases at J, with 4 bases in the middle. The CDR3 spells CASSLYEETQYF. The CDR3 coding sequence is TGCGCCAGCAGCTTGTATGAAGAGACCCAGTACTTC. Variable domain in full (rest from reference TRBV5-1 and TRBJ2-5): KAGVTQTPRYLIKTRGQQVTLSCSPISGHRSVSWYQQTPGQGLQFLFEYFSETQRNKGNFPGRFSGRQFSNSRSEMNVSTLELGDSALYLCASSLYEETQYFGPGTRLLVL.

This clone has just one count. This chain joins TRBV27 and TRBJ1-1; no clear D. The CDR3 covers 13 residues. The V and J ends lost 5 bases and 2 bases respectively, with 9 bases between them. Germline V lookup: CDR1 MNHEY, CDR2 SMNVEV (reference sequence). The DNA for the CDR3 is TGTGCCAGCAGTACCCCAGAAAACACTGAAGCTTTCTTT. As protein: CASSTPENTEAFF.

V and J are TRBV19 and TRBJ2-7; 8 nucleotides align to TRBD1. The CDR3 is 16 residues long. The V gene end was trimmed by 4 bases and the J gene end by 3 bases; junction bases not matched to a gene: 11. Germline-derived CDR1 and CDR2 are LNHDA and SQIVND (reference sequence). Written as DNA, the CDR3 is TGTGCCAGTAGTACCGGGACAGGAGCGATTTACTACGAGCAGTACTTC. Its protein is CASSTGTGAIYYEQYF.

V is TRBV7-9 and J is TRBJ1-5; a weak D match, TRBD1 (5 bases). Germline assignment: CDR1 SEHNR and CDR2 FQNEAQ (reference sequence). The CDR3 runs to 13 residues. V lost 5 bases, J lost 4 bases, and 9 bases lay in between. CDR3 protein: CASSGGLNQPQHF. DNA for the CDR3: TGTGCCAGCAGCGGGGGACTGAATCAGCCCCAGCATTTT. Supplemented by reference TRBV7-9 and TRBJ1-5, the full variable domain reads DTGVSQNPRHKITKRGQNVTFRCDPISEHNRLYWYRQTLGQGPEFLTYFQNEAQLEKSRLLSDRFSAERPKGSFSTLEIQRTEQGDSAMYLCASSGGLNQPQHFGDGTRLSIL.

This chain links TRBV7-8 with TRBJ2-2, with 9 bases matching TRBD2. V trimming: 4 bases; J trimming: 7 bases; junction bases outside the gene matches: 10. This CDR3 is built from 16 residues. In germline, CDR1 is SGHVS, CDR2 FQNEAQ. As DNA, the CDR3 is TGTGCCAGCAGCTCTAGGCGGGGGGGCCCCCACGGGGAGCTGTTTTTT. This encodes CASSSRRGGPHGELFF.

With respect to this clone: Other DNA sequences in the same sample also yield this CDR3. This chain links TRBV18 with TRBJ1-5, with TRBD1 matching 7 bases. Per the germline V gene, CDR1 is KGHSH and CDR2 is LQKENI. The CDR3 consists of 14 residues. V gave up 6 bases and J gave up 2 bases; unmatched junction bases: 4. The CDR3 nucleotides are TGTGCCAGCTCGCCTACAGGGGGCAATCAGCCCCAGCATTTT. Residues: CASSPTGGNQPQHF.

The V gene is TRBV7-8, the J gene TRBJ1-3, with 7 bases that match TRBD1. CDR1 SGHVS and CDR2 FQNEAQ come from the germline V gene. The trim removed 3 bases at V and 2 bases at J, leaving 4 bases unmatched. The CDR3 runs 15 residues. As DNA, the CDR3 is TGTGCCAGCAGCTTTTCCCAGGGGGCTGGAAACACCATATATTTT. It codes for CASSFSQGAGNTIYF.